Following are 8 T cell receptor beta chains from one sample sequenced in a study of cytomegalovirus exposure and HLA in healthy donors (TCRdb year 2017). Libraries were prepared through the immunoSEQ multiplex PCR assay. For the multiplex PCR, a mixture combining 60 forward primers for TCR Vbeta segments and 13 reverse primers for TCR Jbeta segments was used. TCRdb limited this immuneACCESS table to in-frame rearrangements with V and J called. A share of clones is missing; checked studies link under half to unresolved V genes, and the rest is unexplained. The sample yields some 200,000 clones; 79% were counted once. The ten largest clones capture around 0.4% of the sample. Sequencing was carried out using PBMCs. The receptors were gathered from a male donor in good health and CMV-seropositive.

The CDR3 loop is CASSSTGGRGYTF. The CDR3 region has the DNA TGTGCCAGCAGCTCGACAGGGGGTCGGGGCTACACCTTC. V usage is TRBV13 and J usage is TRBJ1-2; 9 bases agree with TRBD1. The J segment lost 8 bases and the V segment lost 4 bases, leaving 5 bases of the junction unmatched. Germline V lookup: CDR1 PRHDT, CDR2 FYEKMQ (reference sequence). This CDR3 has 13 residues.

The chain has TRBV7-2 and TRBJ2-1; 8 nucleotides line up with TRBD1. CDR3 size: 13 residues. The trim removed 7 bases at V and 4 bases at J, leaving 3 bases unmatched. Germline V gene sequence: CDR1 SGHTA, CDR2 FQGNSA. The CDR3: CASMDRVYNEQFF. CDR3 bases: TGTGCCAGCATGGACAGGGTGTACAATGAGCAGTTCTTC. The variable domain in full, with the rest retrieved from reference TRBV7-2 and TRBJ2-1, is GAGVSQSPSNKVTEKGKDVELRCDPISGHTALYWYRQSLGQGLEFLIYFQGNSAPDKSGLPSDRFSAERTGGSVSTLTIQRTQQEDSAVYLCASMDRVYNEQFFGPGTRLTVL.

V and J are TRBV19 and TRBJ2-7, with 7 bases matching TRBD2. Losses at the gene ends were 4 bases for V and 5 bases for J; bases not matched to a gene: 5. The CDR3 totals 13 residues. Germline-derived CDR1 and CDR2 are LNHDA and SQIVND (reference sequence). CDR3 protein: CASSREGMDEQYF. In DNA, the CDR3 is TGTGCCAGTAGTAGGGAGGGAATGGACGAGCAGTACTTC. Full variable domain (missing parts from reference TRBV19 and TRBJ2-7): DGGITQSPKYLFRKEGQNVTLSCEQNLNHDAMYWYRQDPGQGLRLIYYSQIVNDFQKGDIAEGYSVSREKKESFPLTVTSAQKNPTAFYLCASSREGMDEQYFGPGTRLTVT.

With respect to this clone: The sample has other DNA sequences that encode this CDR3 too. The chain is built from TRBV7-6 and TRBJ1-1; D is possibly TRBD1 (5 bases). The germline V gene has CDR1 SGHVS and CDR2 FNYEAQ. V lost 5 bases and J 8 bases, leaving 21 bases between the germline ends. The CDR3 is 15 residues long. CDR3 nucleotides: TGTGCCAGCAGCCTAGACCTGGGGGGTAGCTCCGAAGCTTTCTTT. It yields the protein CASSLDLGGSSEAFF.

There are a few counts of this clone. The chain links TRBV2 to TRBJ2-7; 9 nucleotides agree with TRBD1. Trimming removed 7 bases from V and 2 bases from J; junction bases left unmatched: 6. Germline lookup yields CDR1 SNHLY and CDR2 FYNNEI. The CDR3 has 14 residues. The CDR3 sequence: CASKGQGRAYEQYF. In DNA, the CDR3 is TGTGCCAGCAAGGGACAGGGCCGAGCCTACGAGCAGTACTTC.

The chain uses TRBV29-1 and TRBJ2-3; D gene unclear. V was clipped by 8 bases and J by 2 bases, with 14 bases between them. Germline V CDR1 and CDR2: SQVTM, ANQGSEA. The CDR3 consists of 13 residues. CDR3 protein: CSPSVDTTDTQYF. The CDR3, as DNA: TGCAGCCCCTCAGTCGACACCACAGATACGCAGTATTTT.

The rearrangement joins TRBV5-1 to TRBJ1-5; no reliable D call. This CDR3 has 14 amino acids. Trimming cost V 0 bases and J 4 bases, with 8 bases left between them. Germline CDR1 and CDR2: SGHRS and YFSETQ. CDR3 protein: CASSLDGINQPQHF. The CDR3 nucleotides read TGCGCCAGCAGCTTGGACGGGATTAATCAGCCCCAGCATTTT.

The rearrangement joins TRBV7-2 to TRBJ1-5, with D unclear. Trimming removed 5 bases at V and 0 bases at J, with 11 bases between. The germline CDR1 and CDR2 sequences are SGHTA and FQGNSA. The CDR3 contains 15 residues. The CDR3: CASSRWGDSNQPQHF. In DNA form, the CDR3 reads TGTGCCAGCAGCCGCTGGGGAGATAGCAATCAGCCCCAGCATTTT.